This T cell receptor beta chain was profiled in a study of blood T cell repertoires in COVID-19. Study-level information: Acute and convalescent COVID-19 samples came from the United States, Italy and Spain. T cells, B-cell-depleted T cells, or PBMCs supplied cDNA or gDNA.

Germline CDR1 and CDR2: WNHNN and SYGVQD (reference sequence). The CDR3 loop spans 13 amino acids. Per the authors' pipeline: Quantification of nucleated cells was approximated via reference gene primer amplification. Assay: immunoSEQ multiplex PCR; the TCRdb copy retains only in-frame clones and omits some. That table furnishes V, J and clone size, whereas the DNA furnished D and trimming. The repertoire holds around 150,000 clones, over 60% seen once, with 3.7% in the top ten. This receptor was obtained from a woman of 80 years or more with acute or convalescent COVID-19. The chain carries TRBV10-1 and TRBJ2-3, with D possibly being TRBD1 (6 bases). Sample: peripheral blood. The CDR3 DNA reads TGCCCCCAGGGACAAAATAGCACAGATACGCAGTATTTT. Residues: CPQGQNSTDTQYF.